Shown below are 26 T cell receptor beta chains from a single sample sequenced in a study of neoadjuvant anti-PD-1 for oral cavity cancer. TCRdb's copy holds only in-frame clones and misses some; the assay was immunoSEQ multiplex PCR. The data hold over 9,500 clones, with roughly 60% observed a single time. The sequences come from tumor tissue, collected before nivolumab (anti-PD-1) treatment. These receptors originate from a person between 40 and 85 years old with oral cavity squamous cell carcinoma.

This clone occurred a few times. V is TRBV28 and J is TRBJ2-1; maybe TRBD2 (6 bases). Germline CDR1 MDHEN, CDR2 SYDVKM. The CDR3 has 13 amino acids. V lost 3 bases and J lost 12, with 15 bases in between. DNA of the CDR3: TGTGCCAGCAGTTTCGGAGGGATTCCGGGGCAGTTCTTC. It codes for CASSFGGIPGQFF.

The rearrangement joins TRBV14 to TRBJ2-1; D remains ambiguous. The CDR3 covers 17 residues. CDR1 and CDR2 (germline): SGHDN, FVKESK. Deletions cut 4 bases from V and 0 bases from J, with 16 bases between. The CDR3 protein is CASSPPLGESSYNEQFF. CDR3 nucleotide sequence: TGTGCCAGCAGCCCCCCCCTCGGCGAGAGCTCCTACAATGAGCAGTTCTTC.

On this clone: One junction end does not reproduce the germline sequence, and a read error may be involved. The chain carries TRBV11-2 and TRBJ2-1, with 8 bases identical to TRBD1. The CDR3 is 12 amino acids. Germline V gene sequence: CDR1 SGHAT, CDR2 FQNNGV. The CDR3 sequence is CASSLETGELFF. The CDR3 DNA follows: TGTGCCAGCAGCTTGGAGACAGGGGAGCTGTTCTTC. Based on the CDR3 plus reference TRBV11-2 and TRBJ2-1, the full variable domain is EAGVAQSPRYKIIEKRQSVAFWCNPISGHATLYWYQQILGQGPKLLIQFQNNGVVDDSQLPKDRFSAERLKGVDSTLKIQPAKLEDSAVYLCASSLETGELFFGPGTRLTVL.

J is TRBJ2-7 and V is TRBV15, with 10 bases lining up with TRBD1. V lost 5 bases and J lost 2; bases outside the gene matches: 3. The length of the CDR3 is 14 residues. Germline V gives CDR1 LNHNV, CDR2 YYDKDF (reference sequence). Here the CDR3 DNA reads TGTGCCACCAGCGCCGACAGGGGGCCCTACGAGCAGTACTTC. This encodes CATSADRGPYEQYF.

The chain uses TRBV6-5 and TRBJ2-1; a weak D match, TRBD2 (5 bases). In germline, CDR1 is MNHEY, CDR2 SVGAGI. The CDR3 has 12 amino acids. Trimming pared 6 bases from V and 8 bases from J, leaving 11 bases between. The CDR3 loop reads CASRLGSHEQFF. The CDR3 DNA follows: TGTGCCAGCAGACTAGGTTCCCATGAGCAGTTCTTC.

The CDR3 DNA is TGTGCCATCGAGAAAGGCAGGGTATATCAGCCCCAGCATTTT. It translates to CAIEKGRVYQPQHF. The chain joins TRBV25-1 to TRBJ1-5, with a weak D call TRBD1 (5 bases). The CDR3 has 14 residues. Trimming pared 10 bases from V and 5 bases from J, leaving 18 bases between. Germline values: CDR1 MGHDK, CDR2 SYGVNS.

By frequency in the sample, this clone is medium-sized. The chain joins TRBV7-9 to TRBJ1-1, with no clear D. The CDR3 consists of 13 residues. Trimming took off 2 bases at V and 6 bases at J, with 10 bases between the two ends. Germline values: CDR1 SEHNR, CDR2 FQNEAQ (reference sequence). CDR3 loop: CASSLIGSAEAFF. The CDR3, as DNA: TGTGCCAGCAGCTTAATAGGGTCTGCTGAAGCTTTCTTT.

V is TRBV5-4 and J is TRBJ2-3; D could derive from TRBD1 or TRBD2 (5 bases each). The germline V and J ends were trimmed by 4 bases and 2 bases, with 11 bases remaining between them. The germline gives CDR1 SGHNT, CDR2 YYREEE (reference sequence). This CDR3 has 14 residues. For the CDR3, the DNA is TGTGCCAGCAGCCCGGGGCTTTCCACAGATACGCAGTATTTT. Protein product: CASSPGLSTDTQYF.

The chain uses TRBV13 and TRBJ2-7; 10 bases match TRBD2. Germline CDR1 PRHDT, CDR2 FYEKMQ (reference sequence). The CDR3 runs to 13 residues. The trim removed 5 bases at V and 3 bases at J, leaving 1 base unmatched. The CDR3 loop reads CASSSGRGYEQYF. The CDR3 nucleotides are TGTGCCAGCAGCAGCGGGAGGGGCTACGAGCAGTACTTC. The entire variable domain, with the rest obtained from reference TRBV13 and TRBJ2-7, is as follows: AAGVIQSPRHLIKEKRETATLKCYPIPRHDTVYWYQQGPGQDPQFLISFYEKMQSDKGSIPDRFSAQQFSDYHSELNMSSLELGDSALYFCASSSGRGYEQYFGPGTRLTVT.

Written as DNA, the CDR3 is TGTGCCAGCAGCACCCGGACAGGGCTGAACACTGAAGCTTTCTTT. Translating gives CASSTRTGLNTEAFF. The chain has TRBV11-2 and TRBJ1-1, with TRBD1 matching 8 bases. Losses at the gene ends were 5 bases for V and 0 bases for J; bases not matched to a gene: 5. The CDR3 consists of 15 residues. Germline values: CDR1 SGHAT, CDR2 FQNNGV. Together with reference TRBV11-2 and TRBJ1-1, the CDR3 gives the full variable domain: EAGVAQSPRYKIIEKRQSVAFWCNPISGHATLYWYQQILGQGPKLLIQFQNNGVVDDSQLPKDRFSAERLKGVDSTLKIQPAKLEDSAVYLCASSTRTGLNTEAFFGQGTRLTVV.

The chain joins TRBV9 to TRBJ1-1; 7 bases match TRBD1. The CDR3 spans 14 residues. V lost 2 bases, J lost 7 bases, and 8 bases stayed unmatched. CDR1 and CDR2 from the germline V gene are SGDLS and YYNGEE. CDR3 in amino acids: CASSVVPQGGEAFF. CDR3 bases: TGTGCCAGCAGCGTTGTACCTCAGGGGGGTGAAGCTTTCTTT. Filled out from reference TRBV9 and TRBJ1-1, the complete variable domain reads DSGVTQTPKHLITATGQRVTLRCSPRSGDLSVYWYQQSLDQGLQFLIQYYNGEERAKGNILERFSAQQFPDLHSELNLSSLELGDSALYFCASSVVPQGGEAFFGQGTRLTVV.

The chain carries TRBV28 and TRBJ1-4; D is perhaps TRBD1 (6 bases). The V and J ends lost 6 bases and 8 bases respectively, with 19 bases between them. The CDR3 has 15 amino acids. CDR1 MDHEN and CDR2 SYDVKM come from the germline V gene. The CDR3 reads CASSTPGAGIEKLFF. CDR3 DNA: TGTGCCAGCAGCACTCCAGGGGCGGGCATCGAAAAACTGTTTTTT.

The J gene is TRBJ2-1, the V gene TRBV13, with 12 bases lining up with TRBD2. CDR1 PRHDT and CDR2 FYEKMQ come from the germline V gene (reference sequence). V gave up 4 bases and J gave up 10 bases; unmatched junction bases: 8. The CDR3 runs 15 residues. CDR3 residues: CASSSSSGRAWEQFF. The DNA of the CDR3 is TGTGCCAGCAGCTCTTCTAGCGGGAGGGCGTGGGAGCAGTTCTTC.

CDR3: CASSLGKLAGLKESYNEQFF. The CDR3 region has the DNA TGTGCCAGCAGCTTAGGGAAACTAGCGGGACTCAAAGAGTCCTACAATGAGCAGTTCTTC. The V call is TRBV7-8, the J call TRBJ2-1; 10 nucleotides agree with TRBD2. V shed 1 base and J 1 base; nucleotides not matched to a gene: 13. The CDR3 spans 20 residues. Germline V gives CDR1 SGHVS, CDR2 FQNEAQ.

The chain recombines TRBV5-1 with TRBJ2-7; D possibly corresponds to TRBD2 (5 bases). Deletions cut 4 bases from V and 5 bases from J, with 13 bases between. Germline-derived CDR1 and CDR2 are SGHRS and YFSETQ. This CDR3 contains 13 residues. The CDR3: CASSAGWLNEQYF. CDR3 sequence (DNA): TGCGCCAGCAGCGCGGGTTGGTTGAACGAGCAGTACTTC.

The chain employs TRBV10-1 and TRBJ2-5; 9 bases align to TRBD2. The CDR3 consists of 18 residues. Germline loops: CDR1 WNHNN, CDR2 SYGVQD (reference sequence). Trimming cost V 2 bases and J 0 bases; bases outside gene matches: 10. CDR3 nucleotides: TGCGCCAGCAGTGAGCCTCTAGCGGGATGGGAGTACCAAGAGACCCAGTACTTC. Translation gives CASSEPLAGWEYQETQYF.

CDR3 sequence: CASSAHEELFF. The CDR3, as DNA: TGCGCCAGCAGCGCACACGAAGAGCTGTTTTTT. The V gene is TRBV5-1, the J gene TRBJ2-2; D uncertain. This CDR3 is 11 amino acids long. Between the trimmed V and J ends, which lost 4 bases and 11 bases, there was a span of 9 bases. Germline V CDR1 and CDR2: SGHRS, YFSETQ.

The chain has TRBV6-5 and TRBJ2-2, with D perhaps matching TRBD2 (6 bases). V was cut by 7 bases and J by 0 bases, with 12 bases left in between. This CDR3 spans 15 amino acids. Germline CDR1 is MNHEY and CDR2 is SVGAGI. The CDR3, as DNA: TGTGCCAGCACCCTGGGAGGCGCGAACACCGGGGAGCTGTTTTTT. Its protein product is CASTLGGANTGELFF.

The chain is built from TRBV29-1 and TRBJ2-5; weak D call: TRBD1 (6 bases). Trimming left V 8 bases short and J 2 bases short, with 15 bases between. From germline, CDR1 is SQVTM and CDR2 ANQGSEA. There are 13 residues in the CDR3. CDR3 sequence: CSPLKGVQETQYF. The CDR3 coding sequence is TGCAGCCCACTGAAGGGGGTTCAAGAGACCCAGTACTTC.

This clone has only a few counts. The gene calls are TRBV7-8 and TRBJ2-2, with 8 nucleotides matching TRBD1. The V segment lost 2 bases and the J segment 5 bases; nucleotides outside the gene matches: 4. The length of the CDR3 is 15 residues. CDR1 and CDR2 from the germline V gene are SGHVS and FQNEAQ. In DNA, the CDR3 is TGTGCCAGCAGCTTACAGGGGGCGCTTACCGGGGAGCTGTTTTTT. Translating it yields CASSLQGALTGELFF.

The chain uses TRBV30 and TRBJ2-3, with TRBD2 matching over 13 bases. The CDR3 is 15 amino acids. Germline V CDR1 and CDR2: GTSNPN, SVGIG (reference sequence). The V gene end was trimmed by 5 bases and the J gene end by 5 bases; junction bases not matched to a gene: 7. The CDR3 sequence: CAWGGLAGKRDTQYF. The CDR3 DNA is TGTGCCTGGGGGGGACTAGCGGGAAAAAGAGATACGCAGTATTTT.

The chain uses TRBV6-5 and TRBJ2-6, with TRBD2 matching 7 bases. The CDR3 spans 16 residues. Germline V CDR1 and CDR2: MNHEY, SVGAGI. Trimming took 2 bases from V and 0 from J; bases not matched to a gene: 1. CDR3 protein: CASSYPGGSGANVLTF. CDR3 in DNA: TGTGCCAGCAGTTACCCGGGGGGCTCTGGGGCCAACGTCCTGACTTTC.

This chain links TRBV20-1 with TRBJ2-5; no definite D call. CDR3 length equals 11 residues. The V end lost 5 bases, the J end lost 2 bases, and 6 bases lay between the germline ends. Germline V gives CDR1 DFQATT, CDR2 SNEGSKA (reference sequence). CDR3 protein: CSARPQETQYF. The DNA for the CDR3 is TGCAGTGCTCGGCCGCAAGAGACCCAGTACTTC.

CDR3 protein: CASSLTGTSGSYNEQFF. Written as DNA, the CDR3 is TGTGCCAGCAGCTTAACTGGGACTAGCGGATCCTACAATGAGCAGTTCTTC. This chain joins TRBV7-8 and TRBJ2-1, with 11 bases identical to TRBD2. The CDR3 contains 17 residues. V dropped 2 bases and J dropped 1; count of bases not matched to a gene: 4. In germline, CDR1 is SGHVS, CDR2 FQNEAQ.

This clone occurred once. The chain recombines TRBV6-6 with TRBJ2-7; a weak D match, TRBD2 (6 bases). The V gene lost 8 bases and the J gene lost 2 bases, with 13 bases spanning the gap. CDR3 length: 13 residues. Germline V gene sequence: CDR1 MNHNY, CDR2 SVGAGI (reference sequence). CDR3 bases: TGTGCCAGCTGTGGCGGGATCGCCTACGAGCAGTACTTC. Its protein product is CASCGGIAYEQYF.

This clone was detected only once. CDR3 sequence: CSVFRTETQYF. The DNA for the CDR3 is TGCAGCGTTTTTCGAACAGAGACCCAGTACTTC. The chain employs TRBV29-1 and TRBJ2-5; D unresolved. V was shortened by 5 bases and J by 4 bases, with 8 bases between the two germline ends. This CDR3 region has 11 residues. Germline-derived CDR1 and CDR2 are SQVTM and ANQGSEA.